Listed below are T cell receptor beta chains from one sample, sequenced in a study of cytomegalovirus exposure and HLA in healthy donors. Produced via immunoSEQ multiplex PCR; TCRdb's table is partial and in-frame only. The sample includes around 100,000 clones. Sequenced sample: PBMCs. The source of these receptors is a man in his thirties or forties in good health and CMV-seronegative. Both conserved end residues are part of each CDR3. A D gene is named only where the DNA matches it firmly.

V gene: TRBV18; D gene: TRBD1; J gene: TRBJ1-2; CDR3 length: 14; CDR3 protein: CASSPQGQNYGYTF; CDR3 DNA: TGTGCCAGCTCACCTCAGGGACAGAATTATGGCTACACCTTC
V gene: TRBV6-1; D gene: TRBD1; J gene: TRBJ2-3; CDR3 length: 14; CDR3 protein: CATPGQGEADTQYF; CDR3 DNA: TGTGCCACCCCGGGACAGGGGGAAGCAGATACGCAGTATTTT
V gene: TRBV5-4; D gene: TRBD1; J gene: TRBJ1-1; CDR3 length: 13; CDR3 protein: CASSPDRDREAFF; CDR3 DNA: TGTGCCAGCAGCCCGGACCGGGACAGGGAAGCTTTCTTT
V gene: TRBV11-2; D gene: .; J gene: TRBJ1-1; CDR3 length: 14; CDR3 protein: CASTPPGGDTEAFF; CDR3 DNA: TGTGCCAGCACCCCGCCCGGAGGGGACACTGAAGCTTTCTTT
V gene: TRBV6-6; D gene: TRBD1; J gene: TRBJ2-3; CDR3 length: 14; CDR3 protein: CAAAGGPSTDTQYF; CDR3 DNA: TGTGCCGCCGCAGGGGGCCCTAGCACAGATACGCAGTATTTT
V gene: TRBV9; D gene: .; J gene: TRBJ2-3; CDR3 length: 13; CDR3 protein: CASSMRVTDTQYF; CDR3 DNA: TGTGCCAGCAGCATGCGGGTCACAGATACGCAGTATTTT
V gene: TRBV9; D gene: .; J gene: TRBJ2-3; CDR3 length: 16; CDR3 protein: CASARGMGGARDTQYF; CDR3 DNA: TGTGCCAGCGCTCGGGGGATGGGGGGGGCGAGAGATACGCAGTATTTT
V gene: TRBV5-1; D gene: TRBD1; J gene: TRBJ1-1; CDR3 length: 16; CDR3 protein: CASSLGSTGVGTEAFF; CDR3 DNA: TGCGCCAGCAGCTTAGGTTCGACAGGGGTGGGCACTGAAGCTTTCTTT
V gene: TRBV18; D gene: TRBD1; J gene: TRBJ1-5; CDR3 length: 15; CDR3 protein: CASSTRDRVNQPQHF; CDR3 DNA: TGTGCCAGCTCAACCCGGGACAGGGTGAATCAGCCCCAGCATTTT
V gene: TRBV5-5; D gene: .; J gene: TRBJ2-3; CDR3 length: 14; CDR3 protein: CASSTARSTDTQYF; CDR3 DNA: TGTGCCAGCAGCACCGCTAGGAGCACAGATACGCAGTATTTT
V gene: TRBV30; D gene: .; J gene: TRBJ2-3; CDR3 length: 12; CDR3 protein: CAWTPGSDTQYF; CDR3 DNA: TGTGCCTGGACCCCAGGGTCGGATACGCAGTATTTT
V gene: TRBV9; D gene: TRBD2; J gene: TRBJ2-1; CDR3 length: 14; CDR3 protein: CASSQSGGPTEQFF; CDR3 DNA: TGTGCCAGCAGCCAATCGGGGGGGCCCACTGAGCAGTTCTTC
V gene: TRBV5-6; D gene: TRBD1; J gene: TRBJ1-1; CDR3 length: 16; CDR3 protein: CASSAPPGRDSSEAFF; CDR3 DNA: TGTGCCAGCAGCGCCCCACCCGGTCGGGACAGCTCAGAAGCTTTCTTT
V gene: TRBV9; D gene: TRBD1; J gene: TRBJ1-2; CDR3 length: 18; CDR3 protein: CASSVATGFSTGSNGYTF; CDR3 DNA: TGTGCCAGCAGCGTAGCTACGGGATTCTCGACAGGGAGTAATGGCTACACCTTC
V gene: TRBV7-2; D gene: TRBD1; J gene: TRBJ1-5; CDR3 length: 14; CDR3 protein: CASSLEGAGQPQHF; CDR3 DNA: TGTGCCAGCAGCTTAGAGGGGGCGGGTCAGCCCCAGCATTTT
V gene: TRBV29-1; D gene: .; J gene: TRBJ1-2; CDR3 length: 12; CDR3 protein: CSVNRVEGGYTF; CDR3 DNA: TGCAGCGTTAACAGGGTAGAGGGTGGCTACACCTTC
V gene: TRBV6-1; D gene: .; J gene: TRBJ2-3; CDR3 length: 14; CDR3 protein: CASSEGGLRHTQYF; CDR3 DNA: TGTGCCAGCAGTGAAGGGGGCCTAAGGCATACGCAGTATTTT
V gene: TRBV9; D gene: .; J gene: TRBJ2-6; CDR3 length: 18; CDR3 protein: CASSVEKTGHSGANVLTF; CDR3 DNA: TGTGCCAGCAGCGTAGAGAAAACAGGCCACTCTGGGGCCAACGTCCTGACTTTC
V gene: TRBV30; D gene: TRBD1; J gene: TRBJ2-7; CDR3 length: 17; CDR3 protein: CAWSVRGQADRGHEQYF; CDR3 DNA: TGTGCCTGGAGTGTGAGGGGACAAGCCGACAGGGGCCACGAGCAGTACTTC
V gene: TRBV12-5; D gene: TRBD1; J gene: TRBJ1-3; CDR3 length: 17; CDR3 protein: CASGLGGQVISGNTIYF; CDR3 DNA: TGTGCTAGTGGTTTGGGGGGACAGGTGATCTCTGGAAACACCATATATTTT
V gene: TRBV4-1; D gene: .; J gene: TRBJ2-1; CDR3 length: 15; CDR3 protein: CASSQERRPGNEQFF; CDR3 DNA: TGCGCCAGCAGCCAAGAAAGGAGACCGGGGAATGAGCAGTTCTTC
V gene: TRBV7-9; D gene: .; J gene: TRBJ2-1; CDR3 length: 18; CDR3 protein: CASSLVAGSRLSYNEQFF; CDR3 DNA: TGTGCCAGCAGCTTAGTGGCGGGGAGCCGTCTTTCCTACAATGAGCAGTTCTTC
V gene: TRBV7-2; D gene: .; J gene: TRBJ2-5; CDR3 length: 15; CDR3 protein: CASSLVATSRETQYF; CDR3 DNA: TGTGCCAGCAGCTTAGTGGCAACTAGCCGGGAGACCCAGTACTTC
V gene: TRBV7-6; D gene: .; J gene: TRBJ2-5; CDR3 length: 13; CDR3 protein: CASSLDMQETQYF; CDR3 DNA: TGTGCCAGCAGCTTAGACATGCAAGAGACCCAGTACTTC
V gene: TRBV27; D gene: .; J gene: TRBJ1-2; CDR3 length: 18; CDR3 protein: CASSPRPAFREANYGYTF; CDR3 DNA: TGTGCCAGCAGTCCCCGCCCAGCGTTCCGGGAGGCTAACTATGGCTACACCTTC
V gene: TRBV7-2; D gene: TRBD1; J gene: TRBJ2-5; CDR3 length: 14; CDR3 protein: CAGSLDRGGETQYF; CDR3 DNA: TGTGCCGGCAGCTTAGACAGGGGGGGAGAGACCCAGTACTTC
V gene: TRBV5-5; D gene: .; J gene: TRBJ2-3; CDR3 length: 15; CDR3 protein: CASSLEGPGGRTQYF; CDR3 DNA: TGTGCCAGCAGCTTGGAGGGGCCGGGTGGGCGGACGCAGTATTTT
V gene: TRBV2; D gene: TRBD2; J gene: TRBJ2-7; CDR3 length: 13; CDR3 protein: CASNRLAGDEQYF; CDR3 DNA: TGTGCCAGCAATAGACTAGCGGGGGACGAGCAGTACTTC
V gene: TRBV30; D gene: .; J gene: TRBJ1-1; CDR3 length: 13; CDR3 protein: CAWSSNQNTEAFF; CDR3 DNA: TGTGCCTGGAGTAGCAACCAGAACACTGAAGCTTTCTTT
V gene: TRBV14; D gene: .; J gene: TRBJ2-5; CDR3 length: 13; CDR3 protein: CASSQPAGETQYF; CDR3 DNA: TGTGCCAGCAGTCAACCGGCCGGGGAGACCCAGTACTTC
V gene: TRBV18; D gene: .; J gene: TRBJ1-2; CDR3 length: 16; CDR3 protein: CASSPTGPPDNYGYTF; CDR3 DNA: TGTGCCAGCTCACCAACAGGGCCCCCAGACAACTATGGCTACACCTTC
V gene: TRBV7-2; D gene: .; J gene: TRBJ1-4; CDR3 length: 17; CDR3 protein: CASSQGVFGATNEKLFF; CDR3 DNA: TGTGCCAGCAGCCAAGGGGTGTTCGGAGCAACTAATGAAAAACTGTTTTTT
V gene: TRBV2; D gene: TRBD1; J gene: TRBJ1-1; CDR3 length: 15; CDR3 protein: CASSERGQGNTEAFF; CDR3 DNA: TGTGCCAGCAGTGAGAGGGGACAGGGGAACACTGAAGCTTTCTTT
V gene: TRBV11-2; D gene: TRBD1; J gene: TRBJ1-1; CDR3 length: 16; CDR3 protein: CASSLDVGQGAREAFF; CDR3 DNA: TGTGCCAGCAGCTTAGATGTCGGGCAGGGGGCTCGTGAAGCTTTCTTT
V gene: TRBV10-3; D gene: .; J gene: TRBJ1-1; CDR3 length: 15; CDR3 protein: CAISESGGGWTEAFF; CDR3 DNA: TGTGCCATCAGTGAGTCGGGGGGGGGATGGACTGAAGCTTTCTTT
V gene: TRBV2; D gene: .; J gene: TRBJ1-2; CDR3 length: 13; CDR3 protein: CASSQQGSYGYTF; CDR3 DNA: TGTGCCAGCAGTCAACAGGGATCCTATGGCTACACCTTC
V gene: TRBV7-9; D gene: TRBD1; J gene: TRBJ1-1; CDR3 length: 15; CDR3 protein: CASSATGQANTEAFF; CDR3 DNA: TGTGCCAGCAGCGCTACCGGACAGGCAAACACTGAAGCTTTCTTT
V gene: TRBV30; D gene: TRBD1; J gene: TRBJ1-1; CDR3 length: 14; CDR3 protein: CAWSGDRLSLEAFF; CDR3 DNA: TGTGCCTGGAGTGGGGACAGACTATCCCTTGAAGCTTTCTTT
V gene: TRBV6-6; D gene: TRBD2; J gene: TRBJ2-7; CDR3 length: 14; CDR3 protein: CASKGGKPSYEQYF; CDR3 DNA: TGTGCCAGCAAGGGAGGGAAACCCTCCTACGAGCAGTACTTC
V gene: TRBV10-2; D gene: .; J gene: TRBJ2-7; CDR3 length: 14; CDR3 protein: CASSVARGQYEQYF; CDR3 DNA: TGCGCCAGCAGTGTTGCCAGGGGCCAATACGAGCAGTACTTC
V gene: TRBV7-9; D gene: TRBD2; J gene: TRBJ2-1; CDR3 length: 14; CDR3 protein: CASSLPPGLDEQFF; CDR3 DNA: TGTGCCAGCAGCTTGCCTCCGGGACTAGATGAGCAGTTCTTC
V gene: TRBV7-8; D gene: .; J gene: TRBJ2-3; CDR3 length: 18; CDR3 protein: CASSLFPRGARGADTQYF; CDR3 DNA: TGTGCCAGCAGCTTATTTCCTCGTGGGGCCCGCGGAGCAGATACGCAGTATTTT
V gene: TRBV6-5; D gene: TRBD1; J gene: TRBJ1-2; CDR3 length: 16; CDR3 protein: CASSYGPGGGNYGYTF; CDR3 DNA: TGTGCTAGCAGTTACGGGCCAGGGGGTGGCAACTATGGCTACACCTTC
V gene: TRBV28; D gene: TRBD1; J gene: TRBJ1-2; CDR3 length: 17; CDR3 protein: CASSLLGQGAIFYGYTF; CDR3 DNA: TGTGCCAGCAGCCTTTTAGGCCAGGGGGCGATTTTCTATGGCTACACCTTC
V gene: TRBV14; D gene: .; J gene: TRBJ2-5; CDR3 length: 14; CDR3 protein: CASSASSLLMAQYF; CDR3 DNA: TGTGCCAGCAGCGCAAGTAGCCTCCTAATGGCCCAGTACTTC
V gene: TRBV5-1; D gene: TRBD1; J gene: TRBJ1-4; CDR3 length: 14; CDR3 protein: CASSVTGTVEKLFF; CDR3 DNA: TGCGCCAGCAGCGTTACCGGGACAGTAGAAAAACTGTTTTTT
V gene: TRBV4-3; D gene: TRBD2; J gene: TRBJ2-1; CDR3 length: 17; CDR3 protein: CASSQDSRGGSYNEQFF; CDR3 DNA: TGCGCCAGCAGCCAAGATTCACGCGGGGGCTCCTACAATGAGCAGTTCTTC
V gene: TRBV5-1; D gene: .; J gene: TRBJ1-2; CDR3 length: 15; CDR3 protein: CASSLVFGGDYGYTF; CDR3 DNA: TGCGCCAGCAGCTTGGTTTTCGGGGGGGACTATGGCTACACCTTC
V gene: TRBV7-9; D gene: .; J gene: TRBJ2-1; CDR3 length: 13; CDR3 protein: CASSRDPWSEQFF; CDR3 DNA: TGTGCCAGCAGCAGAGACCCTTGGAGTGAGCAGTTCTTC
V gene: TRBV9; D gene: .; J gene: TRBJ2-3; CDR3 length: 15; CDR3 protein: CASSGEGAGTDTQYF; CDR3 DNA: TGTGCCAGCAGCGGAGAGGGGGCGGGAACAGATACGCAGTATTTT
V gene: TRBV2; D gene: .; J gene: TRBJ1-6; CDR3 length: 14; CDR3 protein: CASSQQGSNSPLHF; CDR3 DNA: TGTGCCAGCAGCCAACAGGGCTCCAATTCACCCCTCCACTTT
V gene: TRBV7-2; D gene: TRBD1; J gene: TRBJ1-1; CDR3 length: 18; CDR3 protein: CASSPRGVRGLRDTEAFF; CDR3 DNA: TGTGCCAGCAGCCCACGAGGGGTAAGGGGGCTGAGGGACACTGAAGCTTTCTTT
V gene: TRBV4-3; D gene: .; J gene: TRBJ2-2; CDR3 length: 16; CDR3 protein: CASSRRRQGSTGELFF; CDR3 DNA: TGCGCCAGCAGCCGGCGGAGGCAGGGGAGTACCGGGGAGCTGTTTTTT
V gene: TRBV4-3; D gene: TRBD1; J gene: TRBJ1-1; CDR3 length: 13; CDR3 protein: CASSQLKGAAAFF; CDR3 DNA: TGCGCCAGCAGCCAACTGAAGGGGGCTGCAGCTTTCTTT
V gene: TRBV7-2; D gene: .; J gene: TRBJ2-5; CDR3 length: 14; CDR3 protein: CASSSRGPQETQYF; CDR3 DNA: TGTGCCAGCAGCTCCAGGGGACCTCAAGAGACCCAGTACTTC